Shown below are 7 T cell receptor beta chains from a single sample sequenced in a study of shared T cell receptors in the human thymus. The repertoire was sequenced with immunoSEQ multiplex PCR; TCRdb's copy has only in-frame clones and lacks some. The data show 500,000 to 750,000 clones, with roughly 88% seen just once and roughly 0.0097% held by the top ten. This sample was shared with a second study, whose subject was human thymus T cells.

Specimen: thymocytes. These receptors originate from a boy younger than two with a congenital heart defect.

The chain uses TRBV2 and TRBJ2-1; no definite D call. Germline V CDR1 and CDR2: SNHLY, FYNNEI. Between the trimmed V and J ends, which lost 4 bases and 6 bases, there was a span of 10 bases. The CDR3 consists of 13 residues. The CDR3 reads CASSGNSSNEQFF. The CDR3 DNA sequence: TGTGCCAGCAGTGGTAATAGCTCCAATGAGCAGTTCTTC.

The chain employs TRBV30 and TRBJ2-3, with D perhaps matching TRBD2 (5 bases). Germline CDR1 and CDR2: GTSNPN and SVGIG (reference sequence). V dropped 3 bases and J dropped 3 bases, with 25 bases sitting between them. The length of the CDR3 is 18 residues. The CDR3 sequence: CAWSARMGDGLVTDTQYF. The CDR3, as DNA: TGTGCCTGGAGCGCTCGGATGGGAGATGGTTTGGTGACAGATACGCAGTATTTT.

The chain employs TRBV15 and TRBJ2-7; no definite D call. This CDR3 contains 14 residues. V was trimmed by 0 bases and J by 3 bases, leaving 9 bases between them. Germline loops: CDR1 LNHNV, CDR2 YYDKDF (reference sequence). The CDR3: CATSREQNSYEQYF. The DNA of the CDR3 is TGTGCCACCAGCAGAGAACAGAACAGCTACGAGCAGTACTTC. Together with reference TRBV15 and TRBJ2-7, the CDR3 gives the full variable domain: DAMVIQNPRYQVTQFGKPVTLSCSQTLNHNVMYWYQQKSSQAPKLLFHYYDKDFNNEADTPDNFQSRRPNTSFCFLDIRSPGLGDTAMYLCATSREQNSYEQYFGPGTRLTVT.

The V gene is TRBV7-9, the J gene TRBJ2-1; 7 positions agree with TRBD2. Germline trimming cut 4 bases from V and 6 bases from J; bases unmatched to any gene: 12. The CDR3 has 16 residues. CDR1 is SEHNR and CDR2 is FQNEAQ in the germline V gene (reference sequence). The CDR3 spells CASSSSFQRDANEQFF. The CDR3 nucleotides read TGTGCCAGCAGCTCGTCCTTCCAGCGGGACGCCAATGAGCAGTTCTTC.

The J gene is TRBJ2-5, the V gene TRBV5-1; 8 bases map to TRBD2. There are 17 residues in the CDR3. V shed 6 bases and J 1 base; nucleotides not matched to a gene: 14. The germline CDR1 and CDR2 sequences are SGHRS and YFSETQ. DNA of the CDR3: TGCGCCAGCACTCCGGCGCGGAGCGGGAGTCCCCAAGAGACCCAGTACTTC. Protein product: CASTPARSGSPQETQYF.

V gene TRBV29-1 combines with J gene TRBJ1-4, with D hard to call. Trimming took off 1 base at V and 3 bases at J, with 12 bases between the two ends. There are 15 residues in the CDR3. Germline V gene data show CDR1 as SQVTM and CDR2 as ANQGSEA. In DNA, the CDR3 is TGCAGCGTTGAAGGGCGGGCAGAGGCTAATGAAAAACTGTTTTTT. Amino acid sequence: CSVEGRAEANEKLFF.

This chain uses TRBV29-1 with TRBJ2-1, with 10 bases lining up with TRBD2. The length of the CDR3 is 15 residues. V shed 7 bases and J 10 bases; nucleotides not matched to a gene: 16. The germline gives CDR1 SQVTM, CDR2 ANQGSEA. CDR3 in DNA: TGCAGCGCAATAGGTGCGGCTAGCGGGAGTGGGGAGCAGTTCTTC. Its protein product is CSAIGAASGSGEQFF.